Listed here are 2 T cell receptor beta chains from one sample, sequenced in a study of T cells in Graves' hyperthyroidism and ophthalmopathy. RNA transcripts yielded amplified TCR beta CDR3 regions. HTBI primers drove first-round RT-PCR of the TCR CDR3. TCRdb reprocessed the multiplex PCR reads with MiXCR, giving one entry per CDR3 protein. The sample consists of roughly 720,000 distinct CDR3 sequences, roughly 17% of them appearing once. The material sequenced was blood. The receptor source for this set is a man in his fifties or sixties with Graves' hyperthyroidism.

The table lists this clonotype with many counts. The rearrangement joins TRBV7-2 to TRBJ2-7; D ambiguous. Germline CDR1 and CDR2: SGHTA and FQGNSA. V lost 1 base to trimming and J lost 6 bases, with 13 bases between them. This CDR3 region has 14 residues. CDR3 residues: CASSLVGWDGEQYF. CDR3 DNA: TGTGCCAGCAGCTTAGTAGGGTGGGATGGCGAGCAGTACTTC. The complete variable domain, with remaining parts taken from reference TRBV7-2 and TRBJ2-7, reads GAGVSQSPSNKVTEKGKDVELRCDPISGHTALYWYRQSLGQGLEFLIYFQGNSAPDKSGLPSDRFSAERTGGSVSTLTIQRTQQEDSAVYLCASSLVGWDGEQYFGPGTRLTVT.

The sample holds many counts of this clonotype. The CDR3 spells CASSQVFTAGSDEQYF. The CDR3 region has the DNA TGTGCCAGCAGCCAGGTCTTTACGGCAGGGTCAGACGAGCAGTACTTC. The rearrangement uses TRBV6-1 and TRBJ2-7; possibly TRBD1 for D (5 bases). The germline gives CDR1 MNHNS, CDR2 SASEGT. The CDR3 contains 16 residues. Trimming pared 6 bases from V and 5 bases from J, leaving 23 bases between.